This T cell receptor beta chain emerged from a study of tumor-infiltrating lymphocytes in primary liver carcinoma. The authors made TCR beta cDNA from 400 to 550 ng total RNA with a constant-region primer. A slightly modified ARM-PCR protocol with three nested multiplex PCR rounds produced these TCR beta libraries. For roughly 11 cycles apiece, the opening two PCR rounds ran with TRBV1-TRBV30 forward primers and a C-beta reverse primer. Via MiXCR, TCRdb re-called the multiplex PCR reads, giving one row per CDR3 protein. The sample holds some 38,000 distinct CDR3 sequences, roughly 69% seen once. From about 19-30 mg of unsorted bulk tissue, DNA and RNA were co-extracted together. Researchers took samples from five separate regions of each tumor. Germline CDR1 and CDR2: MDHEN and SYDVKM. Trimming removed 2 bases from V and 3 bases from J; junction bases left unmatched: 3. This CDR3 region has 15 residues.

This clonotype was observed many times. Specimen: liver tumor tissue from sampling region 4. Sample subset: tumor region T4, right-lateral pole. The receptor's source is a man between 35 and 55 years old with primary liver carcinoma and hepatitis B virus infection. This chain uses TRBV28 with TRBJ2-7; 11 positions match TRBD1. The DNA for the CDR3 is TGTGCCAGCAGTTTAATTGGGACAGGGGGCTACGAGCAGTACTTC. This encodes CASSLIGTGGYEQYF.